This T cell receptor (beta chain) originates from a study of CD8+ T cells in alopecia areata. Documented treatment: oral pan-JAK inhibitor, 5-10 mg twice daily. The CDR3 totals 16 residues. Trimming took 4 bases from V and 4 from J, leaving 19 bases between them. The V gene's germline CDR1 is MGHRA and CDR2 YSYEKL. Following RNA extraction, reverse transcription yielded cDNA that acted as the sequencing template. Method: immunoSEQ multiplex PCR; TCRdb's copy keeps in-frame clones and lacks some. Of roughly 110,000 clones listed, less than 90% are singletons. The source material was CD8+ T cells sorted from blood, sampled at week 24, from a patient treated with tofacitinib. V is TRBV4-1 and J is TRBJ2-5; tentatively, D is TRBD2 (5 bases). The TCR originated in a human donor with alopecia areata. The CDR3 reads CASSPIGVGGGETQYF. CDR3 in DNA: TGCGCCAGCAGCCCGATTGGGGTCGGAGGTGGAGAGACCCAGTACTTC.